Each of the 32 T cell receptor beta chains below was sequenced from the same sample in a study of CD8+ T cells in alopecia areata (dated 2018 in TCRdb). Receptors were amplified or captured by the immunoSEQ multiplex PCR assay. RNA was extracted from all samples and reverse transcribed into cDNA as template for TCR sequencing. This is the immuneACCESS table as TCRdb keeps it, with only in-frame sequences that have V and J called. A part of the clones is gone; compared with another copy, unresolved V genes explain less than half, and the rest is unexplained. This sample holds roughly 120,000 clones; about 54% were observed only once. 25% to 35% of the sample is taken by the ten largest. This specimen's time point label, interpreted: around 28 days on oral tofacitinib. The treatment or condition label for this specimen denotes: oral pan-JAK inhibitor, 5-10 mg twice daily. The sample was CD8+ T cells sorted from blood, taken at week 4, from a patient treated with tofacitinib. The receptors shown here come from a human donor with alopecia areata.

This sequence joins TRBV27 and TRBJ2-5; TRBD2 matches at 10 bases. The CDR3 covers 15 residues. Trimming removed 3 bases from V and 5 bases from J; junction bases left unmatched: 6. Germline V lookup: CDR1 MNHEY, CDR2 SMNVEV (reference sequence). The CDR3 DNA reads TGTGCCAGCAGTTTCAGCGGGGGGGCCGCGGAGACCCAGTACTTC. It is translated as CASSFSGGAAETQYF.

The gene calls are TRBV13 and TRBJ2-3, with D perhaps TRBD1 or TRBD2 (5 bases each). This CDR3 is built from 18 residues. CDR1 and CDR2 from the germline V gene are PRHDT and FYEKMQ (reference sequence). Trimming left V 0 bases short and J 2 bases short, with 18 bases between. CDR3 nucleotide sequence: TGTGCCAGCAGCTTAGGCCAGCAAGACGGGGACCACACAGATACGCAGTATTTT. This encodes CASSLGQQDGDHTDTQYF.

V is TRBV29-1 and J is TRBJ1-2, with D perhaps TRBD1 (5 bases). Between the trimmed V and J ends, which lost 2 bases and 8 bases, there was a span of 18 bases. Looked up from germline, CDR1 is SQVTM and CDR2 is ANQGSEA. This CDR3 region has 14 residues. As DNA, the CDR3 is TGCAGCGTTGAACTCCTGGCGGGGCGAGAGGGCTACACCTTC. This sequence encodes CSVELLAGREGYTF.

This clone occurred once. This rearrangement joins TRBV4-1 to TRBJ2-2; D gene ambiguous. Germline CDR1 and CDR2: MGHRA and YSYEKL. V gave up 6 bases and J gave up 1 base, with 9 bases separating them. The CDR3 is 14 amino acids. The CDR3: CASRYTENTGELFF. CDR3 bases: TGCGCCAGCAGGTATACAGAGAACACCGGGGAGCTGTTTTTT.

The rearrangement uses TRBV25-1 and TRBJ1-2, with 7 bases identical to TRBD1. CDR1 and CDR2 (germline): MGHDK, SYGVNS. The V gene end was trimmed by 7 bases and the J gene end by 8 bases; junction bases not matched to a gene: 10. The length of the CDR3 is 13 residues. CDR3 nucleotides: TGTGCCAGCACTCAAGGGGGCGCCGGGGGCTACACCTTC. The encoded protein is CASTQGGAGGYTF.

The CDR3 bases are TGTGCCAGCAGCGACAGATGGCCAGGGATGAACACTGAAGCTTTCTTT. Amino acid sequence: CASSDRWPGMNTEAFF. This chain joins TRBV5-8 and TRBJ1-1; D possibly corresponds to TRBD1 (5 bases). Germline values: CDR1 SGHTS, CDR2 YDEGEE. CDR3 size: 16 residues. V lost 4 bases to trimming and J lost 0 bases, with 16 bases between them.

This clone was seen a few times. The chain carries TRBV14 and TRBJ2-7; D gene ambiguous. Trimming stripped 6 bases from V and 2 bases from J, with 14 bases between. The CDR3 extends over 14 amino acids. CDR1 and CDR2 (germline): SGHDN, FVKESK. The CDR3, as DNA: TGTGCCAGCAGTGATCTGACGGCTCCCTACGAGCAGTACTTC. Its translation is CASSDLTAPYEQYF.

The chain recombines TRBV7-9 with TRBJ1-3, with a weak D call TRBD1 (5 bases). This CDR3 has 16 residues. The V end lost 5 bases, the J end lost 0 bases, and 14 bases lay between the germline ends. Germline V gives CDR1 SEHNR, CDR2 FQNEAQ (reference sequence). The CDR3 spells CASSPSGLHSGNTIYF. The CDR3 DNA reads TGTGCCAGCAGCCCCTCGGGACTTCACTCTGGAAACACCATATATTTT.

V and J are TRBV29-1 and TRBJ2-1, with TRBD2 matching over 10 bases. The length of the CDR3 is 14 residues. Germline CDR1 and CDR2: SQVTM and ANQGSEA. With V trimmed by 6 bases and J by 8 bases, 10 bases remained unmatched. The CDR3 nucleotides read TGCAGCGTCCTGAGCGGGGGGGCCGGAGATGAGCAGTTCTTC. This encodes CSVLSGGAGDEQFF.

The chain links TRBV4-1 to TRBJ2-7; 12 bases are a match to TRBD1. The CDR3 runs 16 residues. CDR1 is MGHRA, CDR2 YSYEKL, per germline. With V trimmed by 0 bases and J by 7 bases, 7 bases remained unmatched. The CDR3 DNA reads TGCGCCAGCAGCCAAGAACCGGGACAGGGGGCTTGGGAGCAGTACTTC. This encodes CASSQEPGQGAWEQYF.

This clone turned up a few times. DNA of the CDR3: TGCAGCGTTGGATCGGGGACTGAAGCTTTCTTT. Its translation is CSVGSGTEAFF. The chain employs TRBV29-1 and TRBJ1-1; D is undetermined. Per germline, CDR1 SQVTM and CDR2 ANQGSEA. Trimming took off 4 bases at V and 5 bases at J, with 8 bases between the two ends. The CDR3 covers 11 residues.

The chain joins TRBV9 to TRBJ1-2; 7 positions agree with TRBD1. V dropped 4 bases and J dropped 6; count of bases not matched to a gene: 15. The CDR3 length is 16 residues. CDR1 is SGDLS, CDR2 YYNGEE, per germline. The chain's CDR3 is CASSHDPAGGLNGYTF. Here the CDR3 DNA reads TGTGCCAGCAGCCACGATCCGGCAGGGGGATTGAATGGCTACACCTTC.

This clone has more than one count but fewer than ten. The chain uses TRBV6-5 and TRBJ2-3; TRBD1 agrees at 7 bases. Germline assignment: CDR1 MNHEY and CDR2 SVGAGI. CDR3 length: 13 amino acids. V lost 5 bases, J lost 4 bases, and 3 bases stayed unmatched. The CDR3 DNA follows: TGTGCCAGCAGTACTCAGGGGGCAGATACGCAGTATTTT. Translated, it gives CASSTQGADTQYF.

This chain connects TRBV5-1 to TRBJ1-2; perhaps TRBD1 as D (5 bases). This CDR3 comprises 12 residues. Trimming took 2 bases from V and 5 from J, leaving 7 bases between them. Germline assignment: CDR1 SGHRS and CDR2 YFSETQ. For the CDR3, the DNA is TGCGCCAGCAGCTTAGGGGAATATGGCTACACCTTC. Protein product: CASSLGEYGYTF.

This clone was seen a few times. V gene TRBV29-1 combines with J gene TRBJ2-7; 8 bases agree with TRBD2. The CDR3 runs 12 residues. With V trimmed by 1 base and J by 6 bases, 2 bases remained unmatched. Germline V CDR1 and CDR2: SQVTM, ANQGSEA. The CDR3 DNA sequence: TGCAGCGTTGAAGGGCTAGCGGGCGAGCAGTACTTC. It specifies CSVEGLAGEQYF.

The DNA for the CDR3 is TGTGCCAGCAGTGAAGCGGACAGGGGAGAAGAGACCCAGTACTTC. Residues: CASSEADRGEETQYF. The V and J genes are TRBV2 and TRBJ2-5, with TRBD1 matching over 9 bases. V was pared by 0 bases and J by 3 bases, with 2 bases of the junction left unmatched. CDR3 length equals 15 residues. Looked up from germline, CDR1 is SNHLY and CDR2 is FYNNEI.

J is TRBJ2-1 and V is TRBV30, with D possibly being TRBD2 (5 bases). The CDR3 runs to 17 residues. The V gene lost 0 bases and the J gene lost 3 bases, with 18 bases spanning the gap. Germline V CDR1 and CDR2: GTSNPN, SVGIG (reference sequence). The CDR3 region has the DNA TGTGCCTGGAGTGTTGATCTACCGGGGAGCGGCTACAATGAGCAGTTCTTC. As protein: CAWSVDLPGSGYNEQFF.

This rearrangement joins TRBV29-1 to TRBJ2-3; 8 bases map to TRBD2. With 1 base clipped from V and 0 bases from J, the junction kept 9 bases outside the gene matches. The CDR3 totals 17 residues. CDR1 and CDR2 (germline): SQVTM, ANQGSEA. DNA of the CDR3: TGCAGCGTTGAAGGTACTAGCGGTATGTCTAGCACAGATACGCAGTATTTT. Its translation: CSVEGTSGMSSTDTQYF.

The chain has TRBV27 and TRBJ1-1, with TRBD1 matching over 7 bases. The germline V gene encodes CDR1 MNHEY and CDR2 SMNVEV (reference sequence). With 4 bases clipped from V and 1 base from J, the junction kept 0 bases outside the gene matches. This CDR3 is built from 13 residues. CDR3 sequence reads: CASSWTGNTEAFF. DNA for the CDR3: TGTGCCAGCAGTTGGACAGGGAACACTGAAGCTTTCTTT.

This sequence joins TRBV5-1 and TRBJ1-2; D is unclear. Germline lookup yields CDR1 SGHRS and CDR2 YFSETQ. CDR3 size: 12 residues. Trimming shortened V by 5 bases and J by 8 bases, and 13 bases separated the two germline ends. CDR3 sequence: CASRNYGEGYTF. The CDR3 region has the DNA TGCGCCAGCAGGAACTACGGAGAGGGCTACACCTTC.

This CDR3 is CASGSPGASSTDTQYF. The CDR3 nucleotides are TGTGCCAGCGGATCGCCGGGAGCCTCTAGCACAGATACGCAGTATTTT. The rearrangement uses TRBV6-6 and TRBJ2-3; D is perhaps TRBD2 (6 bases). Trimming removed 8 bases at V and 0 bases at J, with 18 bases between. Germline V gene lookup returns CDR1 MNHNY and CDR2 SVGAGI (reference sequence). The CDR3 is 16 residues long.

The V and J genes are TRBV27 and TRBJ1-2; a weak D match, TRBD1 (5 bases). Trimming removed 1 base from V and 4 bases from J, with 19 bases in between. Germline V CDR1 and CDR2: MNHEY, SMNVEV (reference sequence). The length of the CDR3 is 17 residues. For the CDR3, the DNA is TGTGCCAGCAGTTTATATGCCCCGGGCAGGGTCGGCTATGGCTACACCTTC. It is translated as CASSLYAPGRVGYGYTF.

The gene calls are TRBV29-1 and TRBJ1-1; D may be TRBD1 (5 bases). The V end lost 6 bases, the J end lost 5 bases, and 16 bases lay between the germline ends. This CDR3 has 13 residues. The germline V gene encodes CDR1 SQVTM and CDR2 ANQGSEA. The CDR3 protein is CSVIFQGTTEAFF. In nucleotides, the CDR3 is TGCAGCGTAATCTTCCAGGGAACGACTGAAGCTTTCTTT.

This clone has only a few counts. The rearrangement uses TRBV13 and TRBJ2-7, with 7 nucleotides matching TRBD1. Looked up from germline, CDR1 is PRHDT and CDR2 is FYEKMQ (reference sequence). The junction had 8 bases not matched to a gene; V was cut back by 3 bases and J by 6 bases. The CDR3 consists of 14 residues. CDR3 in amino acids: CASSFETGYGEQYF. The DNA for the CDR3 is TGTGCCAGCAGCTTCGAGACAGGGTATGGCGAGCAGTACTTC.

The chain carries TRBV7-9 and TRBJ2-2, with 8 bases matching TRBD1. The CDR3 is 16 amino acids. Germline CDR1 and CDR2: SEHNR and FQNEAQ (reference sequence). Trimming cost V 4 bases and J 5 bases; bases outside gene matches: 9. The CDR3 spells CASSSPQGARTGELFF. The CDR3 nucleotides are TGTGCCAGCAGCTCGCCTCAGGGGGCGAGGACCGGGGAGCTGTTTTTT.

The table lists this clone with a few counts. As DNA, the CDR3 is TGTGCCAGCAGCCCTCCTAACAGGGTACCCTACGAGCAGTACTTC. It yields the protein CASSPPNRVPYEQYF. The chain couples TRBV4-2 to TRBJ2-7; perhaps TRBD1 as D (6 bases). Germline V lookup: CDR1 LGHNA, CDR2 YNFKEQ. V lost 4 bases, J lost 2 bases, and 15 bases lay in between. The CDR3 is made up of 15 amino acids.

This clone showed up just a few times. The chain carries TRBV7-9 and TRBJ2-3; D may match TRBD1 or TRBD2 (6 bases each). Germline CDR1 and CDR2: SEHNR and FQNEAQ (reference sequence). With 6 bases removed from V and 0 bases from J, the gap between germline ends came to 13 bases. The CDR3 extends over 15 amino acids. In DNA form, the CDR3 reads TGTGCCAGCAGGACTTCGGGGGCTAGCACAGATACGCAGTATTTT. As protein: CASRTSGASTDTQYF.

The genes are TRBV15 and TRBJ2-1, with 9 bases aligning to TRBD2. The CDR3 has 16 amino acids. After removal of 3 bases from V and 7 bases from J, the junction contained 10 bases not matched to a gene. In germline, CDR1 is LNHNV, CDR2 YYDKDF (reference sequence). CDR3 sequence reads: CATSSPSGVGSNEQFF. CDR3 DNA: TGTGCCACCAGCAGTCCTAGCGGGGTGGGAAGTAATGAGCAGTTCTTC.

The rearrangement joins TRBV30 to TRBJ2-5; 7 bases fit TRBD2. The germline V gene encodes CDR1 GTSNPN and CDR2 SVGIG (reference sequence). The J segment lost 7 bases and the V segment lost 5 bases, leaving 10 bases of the junction unmatched. The CDR3 runs 13 residues. This chain's CDR3 is CAWAVRGVWTQYF. CDR3 DNA sequence: TGTGCCTGGGCCGTTCGGGGGGTTTGGACCCAGTACTTC.

This rearrangement joins TRBV29-1 to TRBJ1-2, with D possibly being TRBD1 (6 bases). Germline V lookup: CDR1 SQVTM, CDR2 ANQGSEA. This CDR3 contains 11 residues. Trimming cost V 8 bases and J 3 bases, with 10 bases left between them. CDR3 loop: CSSPGDYGYTF. In nucleotides, the CDR3 is TGCAGCTCCCCAGGGGACTATGGCTACACCTTC. Using reference TRBV29-1 and TRBJ1-2 for the parts outside the CDR3, the full variable domain is SAVISQKPSRDICQRGTSLTIQCQVDSQVTMMFWYRQQPGQSLTLIATANQGSEATYESGFVIDKFPISRPNLTFSTLTVSNMSPEDSSIYLCSSPGDYGYTFGSGTRLTVV.

This clone was seen more than once but under ten times. V gene TRBV29-1 combines with J gene TRBJ2-1, with TRBD1 as a possible D gene (5 bases). Per germline, CDR1 SQVTM and CDR2 ANQGSEA. The ends were cut back, 0 bases at V and 4 bases at J, with 16 bases in the middle. The CDR3 contains 16 residues. For the CDR3, the DNA is TGCAGCGTTGAAGATCCCACCCAGGGCCCTTACAATGAGCAGTTCTTC. Translation gives CSVEDPTQGPYNEQFF.

This clone was counted between two and nine times. This chain joins TRBV7-9 and TRBJ2-3; D may be TRBD1 or TRBD2 (5 bases each). V lost 0 bases, J lost 2 bases, and 12 bases lay in between. The CDR3 loop spans 16 amino acids. Germline V gene sequence: CDR1 SEHNR, CDR2 FQNEAQ (reference sequence). CDR3 in amino acids: CASSLAQTADTDTQYF. The CDR3 nucleotides read TGTGCCAGCAGCTTAGCGCAGACAGCGGACACAGATACGCAGTATTTT.